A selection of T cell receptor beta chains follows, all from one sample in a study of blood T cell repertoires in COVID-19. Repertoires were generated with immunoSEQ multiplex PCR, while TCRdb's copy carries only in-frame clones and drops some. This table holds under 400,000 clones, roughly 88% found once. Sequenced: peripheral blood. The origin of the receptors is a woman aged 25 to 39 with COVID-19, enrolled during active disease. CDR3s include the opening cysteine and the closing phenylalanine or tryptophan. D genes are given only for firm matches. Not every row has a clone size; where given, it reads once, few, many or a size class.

CDR3aa: CASRATGRREKLFF
CDR3nt: TGTGCCAGCAGGGCGACAGGGAGACGGGAAAAACTGTTTTTT
d_gene: TRBD1
v_gene: TRBV6-5
abundance: .
j_gene: TRBJ1-4

CDR3aa: CASSQERGGYNYGYTF
CDR3nt: TGTGCCAGCAGCCAAGAGAGAGGGGGCTATAACTATGGCTACACCTTC
d_gene: TRBD1
v_gene: TRBV14
abundance: .
j_gene: TRBJ1-2

CDR3aa: CASSPGREVYNEQFF
CDR3nt: TGTGCCAGCTCACCGGGGCGGGAGGTGTACAATGAGCAGTTCTTC
d_gene: TRBD2
v_gene: TRBV18
abundance: once
j_gene: TRBJ2-1

CDR3aa: CATSRGIGQGVVKKLFF
CDR3nt: TGTGCCACCAGCAGGGGAATAGGACAGGGAGTTGTAAAAAAACTGTTTTTT
d_gene: TRBD1
v_gene: TRBV15
abundance: .
j_gene: TRBJ1-4

CDR3aa: CAWSIGSETQYF
CDR3nt: TGTGCCTGGAGTATCGGGTCAGAGACCCAGTACTTC
d_gene: .
v_gene: TRBV30
abundance: .
j_gene: TRBJ2-5

CDR3aa: CASSLGDRSQETQYF
CDR3nt: TGTGCCAGCAGCTTGGGGGACAGGAGCCAAGAGACCCAGTACTTC
d_gene: TRBD1
v_gene: TRBV5-4
abundance: .
j_gene: TRBJ2-5

CDR3aa: CSASLGRGKNIQYF
CDR3nt: TGCAGTGCTAGTCTCGGGAGGGGCAAAAACATTCAGTACTTC
d_gene: TRBD2
v_gene: TRBV20-1
abundance: .
j_gene: TRBJ2-4

CDR3aa: CASSYHDRGTEAFF
CDR3nt: TGTGCCAGCAGTTACCACGACAGGGGGACTGAAGCTTTCTTT
d_gene: TRBD1
v_gene: TRBV6-5
abundance: .
j_gene: TRBJ1-1

CDR3aa: CASSEYRRGIYGYTF
CDR3nt: TGTGCCAGCAGTGAATATCGTCGCGGAATCTATGGCTACACCTTC
d_gene: .
v_gene: TRBV25-1
abundance: .
j_gene: TRBJ1-2

CDR3aa: CASGLQFDPYEQYF
CDR3nt: TGTGCCAGCGGGCTACAGTTTGACCCCTACGAGCAGTACTTC
d_gene: .
v_gene: TRBV28
abundance: .
j_gene: TRBJ2-7

CDR3aa: CASSLRQGLVYEQYF
CDR3nt: TGTGCCAGCAGTTTACGGCAGGGACTTGTTTACGAGCAGTACTTC
d_gene: .
v_gene: TRBV27
abundance: .
j_gene: TRBJ2-7

CDR3aa: CASTVAGGPIVSQFF
CDR3nt: TGTGCCAGCACCGTAGCGGGAGGGCCTATTGTTTCGCAGTTCTTC
d_gene: TRBD2
v_gene: TRBV28
abundance: .
j_gene: TRBJ2-1

CDR3aa: CASKSRGSRHNEQFF
CDR3nt: TGTGCCAGCAAATCCCGGGGTAGCCGACACAATGAGCAGTTCTTC
d_gene: .
v_gene: TRBV19
abundance: .
j_gene: TRBJ2-1

CDR3aa: CASSLQGVGQFF
CDR3nt: TGTGCCAGCAGCTTGCAGGGGGTTGGGCAGTTCTTC
d_gene: TRBD1
v_gene: TRBV7-2
abundance: once
j_gene: TRBJ2-1

CDR3aa: CASSLDGQGATYEQYF
CDR3nt: TGCGCCAGCAGCTTGGATGGTCAGGGTGCCACCTACGAGCAGTACTTC
d_gene: .
v_gene: TRBV5-1
abundance: .
j_gene: TRBJ2-7

CDR3aa: CASSFTGGNTEAFF
CDR3nt: TGTGCCAGCAGCTTCACAGGGGGTAACACTGAAGCTTTCTTT
d_gene: TRBD1
v_gene: TRBV9
abundance: .
j_gene: TRBJ1-1

CDR3aa: CASSPQGNQPQHF
CDR3nt: TGTGCCAGCAGCCCTCAGGGTAATCAGCCCCAGCATTTT
d_gene: .
v_gene: TRBV7-9
abundance: .
j_gene: TRBJ1-5

CDR3aa: CAWSGGQGFYGYTF
CDR3nt: TGTGCCTGGAGCGGCGGACAGGGATTCTATGGCTACACCTTC
d_gene: TRBD1
v_gene: TRBV30
abundance: .
j_gene: TRBJ1-2

CDR3aa: CASSEGHGARRENTQYF
CDR3nt: TGTGCCAGCAGTGAAGGACATGGGGCTAGAAGAGAAAATACGCAGTATTTT
d_gene: .
v_gene: TRBV6-1
abundance: .
j_gene: TRBJ2-3

CDR3aa: CASSATAYGHTF
CDR3nt: TGTGCCAGTAGCGCGACAGCCTATGGCCACACCTTC
d_gene: .
v_gene: TRBV19
abundance: once
j_gene: TRBJ1-2

CDR3aa: CASSQQGHGYTF
CDR3nt: TGTGCCAGCAGCCAACAGGGGCATGGCTACACCTTC
d_gene: TRBD1
v_gene: TRBV13
abundance: .
j_gene: TRBJ1-2

CDR3aa: CASSTGTATDTQYF
CDR3nt: TGTGCCAGCAGCACCGGGACAGCTACCGATACGCAGTATTTT
d_gene: TRBD1
v_gene: TRBV7-6
abundance: .
j_gene: TRBJ2-3

CDR3aa: CASSLGLAGMYEQYF
CDR3nt: TGTGCCAGCAGCTTAGGACTAGCGGGAATGTACGAGCAGTACTTC
d_gene: TRBD2
v_gene: TRBV11-1
abundance: .
j_gene: TRBJ2-7

CDR3aa: CASSNSGTTSYEQYF
CDR3nt: TGCGCCAGCAGCAATAGCGGGACTACCTCCTACGAGCAGTACTTC
d_gene: TRBD2
v_gene: TRBV5-1
abundance: .
j_gene: TRBJ2-7

CDR3aa: CASSDGGDEAFF
CDR3nt: TGTGCCAGCAGCGACGGGGGGGATGAAGCTTTCTTT
d_gene: .
v_gene: TRBV6-2/TRBV6-3
abundance: once
j_gene: TRBJ1-1

CDR3aa: CASSLVPGYGYTF
CDR3nt: TGTGCCAGCAGCTTAGTTCCGGGTTATGGCTACACCTTC
d_gene: .
v_gene: TRBV7-9
abundance: .
j_gene: TRBJ1-2

CDR3aa: CASSEVRTTSVYNEQFF
CDR3nt: TGCGCCAGCAGTGAGGTCCGGACGACTAGCGTATACAATGAGCAGTTCTTC
d_gene: TRBD2
v_gene: TRBV10-1
abundance: .
j_gene: TRBJ2-1

CDR3aa: CASSLAGQGAGYEQYF
CDR3nt: TGCGCCAGCAGCTTGGCGGGACAGGGGGCTGGGTACGAGCAGTACTTC
d_gene: TRBD1
v_gene: TRBV5-1
abundance: .
j_gene: TRBJ2-7